Listed here are 10 T cell receptor beta chains from one sample, sequenced in a study of blood T cells in healthy people across ages (dated by TCRdb to between 2014 and 2017). Library prep was done by 5' RACE. Sequencing relied on an Illumina HiSeq 2500. A second PCR of roughly 7 to 11 cycles was performed with a sample-barcoded 5' primer and a J-beta primer mix. Starting from the raw public reads, TCRdb applied fastp trimming at Q25, assembled clones with MiXCR and retained in-frame beta chains. Every distinct CDR3 protein forms one entry, paired with its most common genes and DNA. Counted in this sample were roughly 1,800,000 distinct CDR3 sequences; around half of them appeared once. The top ten hold around 2.1% of the sample. Source material: blood. These TCRs come from a woman aged 35 to 49 in good health.

This sequence joins TRBV7-9 and TRBJ2-7, with unresolved D. Germline CDR1 reads SEHNR; CDR2 reads FQNEAQ (reference sequence). This CDR3 contains 13 residues. Trimming cost V 5 bases and J 7 bases, with 15 bases left between them. The CDR3, as DNA: TGTGCCAGCAGCCCTCAGGACCGATGGGAGCAGTACTTC. Encoded protein: CASSPQDRWEQYF.

Only a few counts were recorded for this clonotype. This sequence joins TRBV6-6 and TRBJ2-7, with TRBD1 identical over 12 bases. CDR1 is MNHNY and CDR2 is SVGAGI in the germline V gene (reference sequence). There are 16 residues in the CDR3. With 6 bases clipped from V and 7 bases from J, the junction kept 13 bases outside the gene matches. This CDR3 reads CASSKTGTGGVWEQYF. The CDR3 DNA reads as TGTGCCAGCAGCAAGACCGGGACAGGGGGCGTGTGGGAGCAGTACTTC.

The chain couples TRBV7-2 to TRBJ2-5; possibly TRBD1 for D (5 bases). V was trimmed by 7 bases and J by 5 bases, leaving 20 bases between them. CDR3 size: 15 residues. CDR1 and CDR2 (germline): SGHTA, FQGNSA. CDR3 sequence reads: CASNSGPGRGETQYF. CDR3 nucleotide sequence: TGTGCCAGCAACTCAGGGCCAGGGCGAGGCGAGACCCAGTACTTC.

V gene TRBV6-2 or TRBV6-3 combines with J gene TRBJ2-3, with 8 bases lining up with TRBD2. Germline assignment: CDR1 MNHEY and CDR2 SVGEGT. V lost 5 bases, J lost 2 bases, and 15 bases stayed unmatched. This CDR3 comprises 18 residues. This CDR3 reads CASSPTAGGRTSTDTQYF. CDR3 DNA sequence: TGTGCCAGCAGTCCGACGGCGGGGGGCCGAACCTCCACAGATACGCAGTATTTT.

In its sample, this clonotype was seen a few times. The gene calls are TRBV6-6 and TRBJ2-7; no definite D call. Trimming took 5 bases from V and 6 from J, leaving 14 bases between them. Germline assignment: CDR1 MNHNY and CDR2 SVGAGI (reference sequence). The CDR3 extends over 13 amino acids. CDR3 DNA sequence: TGTGCCAGCAGTCCCTATGACATCGGCGAGCAGTACTTC. Protein sequence: CASSPYDIGEQYF.

The chain carries TRBV21-1 and TRBJ1-5; the table's D call, TRBD1, was not checked against the DNA. TRBV21-1 is classified as a pseudogene. This CDR3 is 20 amino acids long. CDR3 sequence (DNA): TGTGCCAGCGGCAAAGAAAAGGGGGGGGGCCCCCGGAAGCGCAATCAGCCCCAGCATTTT. It codes for CASGKEKGGGPRKRNQPQHF.

Details on this clonotype: At one end, the junction sequence differs from germline, possibly due to a read error. V is TRBV15 and J is TRBJ2-1; D tentatively fits TRBD1 or TRBD2 (5 bases each). CDR1 and CDR2 from the germline V gene are LNHNV and YYDKDF (reference sequence). The CDR3 contains 16 residues. The CDR3 region is CATSRDLGTSLGEQFF. The CDR3 coding sequence is TGTGCTACCAGCAGAGATCTGGGGACCAGTTTAGGGGAGCAGTTCTTC.

In regard to this clonotype: A junction end diverges from the germline sequence, so it may reflect a read error. The J gene is TRBJ2-1, the V gene TRBV12-3 or TRBV12-4; 8 bases fit TRBD1. CDR3 length: 15 residues. CDR3 sequence: CASSFGRGLYNDQFF. In DNA, the CDR3 is TGTGCCAGCAGTTTCGGCAGGGGGCTTTACAATGATCAGTTCTTC.

The chain employs TRBV4-1 and TRBJ2-5; 7 nucleotides agree with TRBD2. The J call is doubtful: the DNA matches TRBJ2-7 better. Germline CDR1 is MGHRA and CDR2 is YSYEKL. This CDR3 region has 16 residues. The CDR3 nucleotides read TGCGCCAGCAGCCAAGATCCCGGGGGGACGCGATACGAGCAGTACTTC. Protein product: CASSQDPGGTRYEQYF.

This clonotype appeared many times. This chain links TRBV24-1 with TRBJ2-5, with D unresolved. Trimming removed 2 bases at V and 1 base at J, with 13 bases between. The CDR3 runs 16 residues. Per the germline V gene, CDR1 is KGHDR and CDR2 is SFDVKD. The CDR3 protein is CATSDSPTPRQETQYF. CDR3 bases: TGTGCCACCAGTGATTCGCCGACTCCCCGCCAAGAGACCCAGTACTTC.